Below are 5 T cell receptor beta chains sequenced from a single sample in a study of control samples from healthy donors and cancer patients. Profiling relied on immunoSEQ multiplex PCR, and the TCRdb table lists in-frame clones only, not all of them. The sample lists tens of thousands of clones; around 84% were seen once. The specimen was blood. The receptors originated from a man between 45 and 60 years old in good health.

The chain recombines TRBV19 with TRBJ2-3; D gene uncertain. V lost 5 bases and J 4 bases, leaving 13 bases between the germline ends. The CDR3 is 14 amino acids. Germline CDR1 and CDR2: LNHDA and SQIVND (reference sequence). DNA for the CDR3: TGTGCCAGTAGTCCTCGGTGGGCCCCAGATACGCAGTATTTT. Translating it yields CASSPRWAPDTQYF.

The chain links TRBV5-6 to TRBJ2-2; no reliable D call. CDR1 is SGHDT and CDR2 is YYEEEE in the germline V gene. Trimming cost V 1 base and J 3 bases, with 7 bases left between them. The CDR3 runs 14 residues. This CDR3 is CASSLLADTGELFF. The CDR3 nucleotides are TGTGCCAGCAGCTTGTTGGCTGACACCGGGGAGCTGTTTTTT.

The chain couples TRBV30 to TRBJ1-5; D might be TRBD1 (6 bases). The CDR3 runs to 15 residues. V was shortened by 3 bases and J by 6 bases, with 18 bases between the two germline ends. Germline lookup yields CDR1 GTSNPN and CDR2 SVGIG (reference sequence). CDR3 DNA: TGTGCCTGGAGAGGGCCGGCAGGGGTTGGTCAGCCCCAGCATTTT. It yields the protein CAWRGPAGVGQPQHF.

This chain uses TRBV11-2 with TRBJ1-1; TRBD1 aligns across 7 bases. CDR1 and CDR2 (germline): SGHAT, FQNNGV. V lost 6 bases, J lost 6 bases, and 7 bases stayed unmatched. The CDR3 totals 13 residues. In DNA form, the CDR3 reads TGTGCCAGCAGGGGGACAGAGACGGCTGAAGCTTTCTTT. Protein: CASRGTETAEAFF.

The chain couples TRBV30 to TRBJ1-1, with D unresolved. Per the germline V gene, CDR1 is GTSNPN and CDR2 is SVGIG (reference sequence). CDR3 size: 15 residues. V was cut by 0 bases and J by 1 base, with 12 bases left in between. The CDR3, as DNA: TGTGCCTGGAGTGTGGGCGCCACGGCGAACACTGAAGCTTTCTTT. It codes for CAWSVGATANTEAFF.